The 27 T cell receptor beta chains reported below all come from one sample, sequenced in a study of control samples from healthy donors and cancer patients. Some clones are missing from TCRdb's copy, which holds only in-frame ones; the method was immunoSEQ multiplex PCR. The data contain around 100,000 clones, around 90% of them singletons. The sequenced sample was blood. The source is a man aged 30 to 45 in good health.

This chain connects TRBV27 to TRBJ2-3; D is unclear. Germline V gene sequence: CDR1 MNHEY, CDR2 SMNVEV (reference sequence). This CDR3 is 12 amino acids long. The V end was cut by 0 bases, the J end by 5 bases, with 3 bases between. This chain's CDR3 is CASSLSGDTQYF. The CDR3 DNA is TGTGCCAGCAGTTTATCTGGAGATACGCAGTATTTT.

This chain joins TRBV10-3 and TRBJ2-5, with D maybe TRBD1 (5 bases). Germline CDR1 ENHRY, CDR2 SYGVKD. The CDR3 loop spans 15 amino acids. Trimming took off 8 bases at V and 3 bases at J, with 19 bases between the two ends. In nucleotides, the CDR3 is TGTGCCATCGCACCGGCAGGGAAGGGTAAAGAGACCCAGTACTTC. Protein product: CAIAPAGKGKETQYF.

The rearrangement links TRBV19 to TRBJ2-1; D unresolved. Germline CDR1 and CDR2: LNHDA and SQIVND (reference sequence). The CDR3 contains 12 residues. Trimming pared 4 bases from V and 7 bases from J, leaving 8 bases between. This chain's CDR3 is CASSSDTNEQFF. The CDR3 coding sequence is TGTGCCAGTAGTAGCGACACGAATGAGCAGTTCTTC.

This chain connects TRBV11-2 to TRBJ1-3; possible D gene TRBD1, 5 bases. The germline V and J ends were trimmed by 0 bases and 7 bases, with 16 bases remaining between them. CDR1 is SGHAT and CDR2 is FQNNGV in the germline V gene. The CDR3 sequence is 16 residues long. Here the CDR3 DNA reads TGTGCCAGCAGCTTAGATCCCCGACAGCGGCGGAACACCATATATTTT. Its protein is CASSLDPRQRRNTIYF.

This chain uses TRBV7-3 with TRBJ2-7, with D possibly TRBD1 on 6 matching bases. The germline V gene has CDR1 SGHTA and CDR2 FQGTGA. The CDR3 runs to 14 residues. Trimming left V 3 bases short and J 0 bases short, with 9 bases between. CDR3 sequence: CASSLTGYSYEQYF. CDR3 sequence (DNA): TGTGCCAGCAGCTTGACAGGTTACTCCTACGAGCAGTACTTC.

The chain couples TRBV5-8 to TRBJ1-5; a weak D match, TRBD1 (5 bases). This CDR3 comprises 14 residues. Germline CDR1 and CDR2: SGHTS and YDEGEE. The germline V and J ends were trimmed by 4 bases and 5 bases, with 13 bases remaining between them. DNA for the CDR3: TGTGCCAGCAGCCTGGGGGTCGCGTATCAGCCCCAGCATTTT. Translation gives CASSLGVAYQPQHF. Filled out from reference TRBV5-8 and TRBJ1-5, the complete variable domain reads EAGVTQSPTHLIKTRGQQATLRCSPISGHTSVYWYQQALGLGLQFLLWYDEGEERNRGNFPPRFSGRQFPNYSSELNVNALELEDSALYLCASSLGVAYQPQHFGDGTRLSIL.

This clone was counted a single time. The chain has TRBV5-1 and TRBJ1-4; 9 nucleotides match TRBD1. Losses at the gene ends were 4 bases for V and 7 bases for J; bases not matched to a gene: 17. Germline CDR1 is SGHRS and CDR2 is YFSETQ. CDR3 length: 18 residues. The CDR3 sequence is CASSITGGAGMGGEKLFF. DNA of the CDR3: TGCGCCAGCAGCATTACAGGGGGCGCGGGGATGGGAGGTGAAAAACTGTTTTTT. Full variable domain (missing parts from reference TRBV5-1 and TRBJ1-4): KAGVTQTPRYLIKTRGQQVTLSCSPISGHRSVSWYQQTPGQGLQFLFEYFSETQRNKGNFPGRFSGRQFSNSRSEMNVSTLELGDSALYLCASSITGGAGMGGEKLFFGSGTQLSVL.

This rearrangement joins TRBV28 to TRBJ1-1; D ambiguous. Deletions cut 3 bases from V and 5 bases from J, with 10 bases between. The CDR3 is 13 residues long. Germline lookup yields CDR1 MDHEN and CDR2 SYDVKM. The CDR3 reads CASSFITETEAFF. The CDR3 DNA reads as TGTGCCAGCAGTTTTATTACGGAGACTGAAGCTTTCTTT.

The chain couples TRBV10-3 to TRBJ2-1; possible D gene TRBD2, 5 bases. This CDR3 is built from 16 residues. V gave up 4 bases and J gave up 2 bases, with 15 bases separating them. Germline CDR1 and CDR2: ENHRY and SYGVKD. CDR3 protein: CAISGAGSAAYNEQFF. CDR3 DNA: TGTGCCATCAGTGGGGCGGGTAGTGCGGCCTACAATGAGCAGTTCTTC.

The chain is built from TRBV7-2 and TRBJ2-3; TRBD1 or TRBD2 may be the D gene (5 bases each). This CDR3 comprises 14 residues. Germline CDR1 SGHTA, CDR2 FQGNSA. V was clipped by 0 bases and J by 1 base, with 5 bases between them. The DNA of the CDR3 is TGTGCCAGCAGCTTAGCGGGGGGCACAGATACGCAGTATTTT. It is translated as CASSLAGGTDTQYF.

This chain links TRBV19 with TRBJ1-4; D uncertain. This CDR3 comprises 17 residues. Germline V gene data show CDR1 as LNHDA and CDR2 as SQIVND (reference sequence). V was trimmed by 6 bases and J by 0 bases, leaving 17 bases between them. Written as DNA, the CDR3 is TGTGCCAGTAGCGAGCGGGCCGTTGGAACAACTAATGAAAAACTGTTTTTT. Its protein product is CASSERAVGTTNEKLFF.

The J gene is TRBJ2-2, the V gene TRBV28, with TRBD1 matching over 11 bases. CDR1 is MDHEN, CDR2 SYDVKM, per germline. The length of the CDR3 is 15 residues. The V and J ends lost 5 bases and 3 bases, in that order; junction bases with no gene match: 2. The CDR3 loop is CASSRTGGYTGELFF. CDR3 nucleotides: TGTGCCAGCAGTCGGACAGGGGGCTACACCGGGGAGCTGTTTTTT.

The V gene is TRBV25-1, the J gene TRBJ2-7, with D possibly matching TRBD1 (5 bases). The germline CDR1 and CDR2 sequences are MGHDK and SYGVNS. The CDR3 is made up of 13 amino acids. The V end lost 4 bases, the J end lost 6 bases, and 13 bases lay between the germline ends. In DNA form, the CDR3 reads TGTGCCAGCAGTGTGAATAGTCAGGGCGAGCAGTACTTC. Amino acid sequence: CASSVNSQGEQYF.

V and J are TRBV4-1 and TRBJ2-6; D is possibly TRBD1 (6 bases). The length of the CDR3 is 18 residues. Trimming took off 1 base at V and 0 bases at J, with 13 bases between the two ends. Germline loops: CDR1 MGHRA, CDR2 YSYEKL. The DNA of the CDR3 is TGCGCCAGCAGCCAAGTGCCTGGACAGATCTCTGGGGCCAACGTCCTGACTTTC. Translating it yields CASSQVPGQISGANVLTF.

The genes are TRBV6-5 and TRBJ2-7, with 8 bases matching TRBD2. CDR1 and CDR2 (germline): MNHEY, SVGAGI. The CDR3 loop spans 12 amino acids. V trimming: 11 bases; J trimming: 3 bases; junction bases outside the gene matches: 6. CDR3 protein: CAVFGTSYEQYF. The CDR3 bases are TGTGCCGTATTCGGGACTAGCTACGAGCAGTACTTC.

The chain joins TRBV30 to TRBJ1-5; D perhaps matches TRBD1 (6 bases). The germline V and J ends were trimmed by 3 bases and 5 bases, with 11 bases remaining between them. CDR3 length: 13 residues. Looked up from germline, CDR1 is GTSNPN and CDR2 is SVGIG (reference sequence). CDR3 coding DNA: TGTGCCTGGAGCAGGGGCGGGGATCAGCCCCAGCATTTT. Amino acid sequence: CAWSRGGDQPQHF.

V gene TRBV7-3 combines with J gene TRBJ2-1; 14 nucleotides line up with TRBD2. The ends lost 5 bases at V and 1 base at J; junction bases unmatched: 13. This CDR3 has 20 amino acids. Germline CDR1 and CDR2: SGHTA and FQGTGA. The CDR3 sequence: CASSHWRGLAGAVSYNEQFF. For the CDR3, the DNA is TGTGCCAGCAGCCACTGGAGGGGACTAGCGGGAGCAGTTTCCTACAATGAGCAGTTCTTC.

This chain joins TRBV27 and TRBJ2-7; no clear D gene. CDR3 length: 11 amino acids. Germline values: CDR1 MNHEY, CDR2 SMNVEV (reference sequence). V lost 5 bases and J 0 bases, leaving 2 bases between the germline ends. The CDR3 sequence: CASSGSYEQYF. The CDR3 DNA sequence: TGTGCCAGCAGTGGCTCCTACGAGCAGTACTTC.

The chain uses TRBV28 and TRBJ2-3; TRBD1 might be the D (5 bases). CDR1 and CDR2 (germline): MDHEN, SYDVKM. The CDR3 consists of 16 residues. V lost 5 bases and J 4 bases, leaving 19 bases between the germline ends. The DNA of the CDR3 is TGTGCCAGCAGTCTTATAAAGAGTTGGGGCGCAGATACGCAGTATTTT. This gives the protein CASSLIKSWGADTQYF.

This clone was picked up a small number of times. The same CDR3 can be traced to other DNA sequences in this sample. The chain couples TRBV29-1 to TRBJ2-7, with D possibly being TRBD2 (6 bases). V lost 5 bases to trimming and J lost 4 bases, with 18 bases between them. This CDR3 region has 14 residues. The germline gives CDR1 SQVTM, CDR2 ANQGSEA. CDR3 protein: CSVLPGSGGYEQYF. CDR3 DNA: TGCAGCGTTCTCCCCGGGAGCGGCGGATACGAGCAGTACTTC.

Written as DNA, the CDR3 is TGCGCCAGCAGCCCTTGGACAGGGGATAGCTCTGGAAACACCATATATTTT. Encoded protein: CASSPWTGDSSGNTIYF. V and J are TRBV5-1 and TRBJ1-3; 9 nucleotides match TRBD1. The V segment lost 4 bases and the J segment 0 bases; nucleotides outside the gene matches: 8. CDR1 is SGHRS and CDR2 is YFSETQ in the germline V gene. The CDR3 totals 17 residues.

The rearrangement links TRBV18 to TRBJ2-2, with D possibly being TRBD2 (6 bases). Germline assignment: CDR1 KGHSH and CDR2 LQKENI. This CDR3 contains 17 residues. Deletions cut 0 bases from V and 3 bases from J, with 14 bases between. The CDR3 DNA follows: TGTGCCAGCTCACCACCGGTGGGGACTGGACACACCGGGGAGCTGTTTTTT. It yields the protein CASSPPVGTGHTGELFF.

CDR3 sequence: CASSPEFGRLSGANVLTF. The CDR3 DNA sequence: TGTGCCAGCTCACCGGAATTTGGCAGACTCTCTGGGGCCAACGTCCTGACTTTC. This chain joins TRBV18 and TRBJ2-6; D uncertain. This CDR3 has 18 amino acids. CDR1 is KGHSH and CDR2 is LQKENI in the germline V gene. Trimming pared 3 bases from V and 0 bases from J, leaving 15 bases between. The complete variable domain, with remaining parts taken from reference TRBV18 and TRBJ2-6, reads NAGVMQNPRHLVRRRGQEARLRCSPMKGHSHVYWYRQLPEEGLKFMVYLQKENIIDESGMPKERFSAEFPKEGPSILRIQQVVRGDSAAYFCASSPEFGRLSGANVLTFGAGSRLTVL.

The chain uses TRBV11-2 and TRBJ2-3; D not resolved. This CDR3 comprises 12 residues. Trimming shortened V by 2 bases and J by 5 bases, and 5 bases separated the two germline ends. Germline CDR1 reads SGHAT; CDR2 reads FQNNGV. The CDR3: CASSLTEDTQYF. The CDR3 nucleotides are TGTGCCAGCAGCTTAACGGAAGATACGCAGTATTTT. Combining the CDR3 with reference TRBV11-2 and TRBJ2-3 gives the whole variable domain EAGVAQSPRYKIIEKRQSVAFWCNPISGHATLYWYQQILGQGPKLLIQFQNNGVVDDSQLPKDRFSAERLKGVDSTLKIQPAKLEDSAVYLCASSLTEDTQYFGPGTRLTVL.

V is TRBV9 and J is TRBJ2-7; 7 bases align to TRBD2. Germline CDR1 SGDLS, CDR2 YYNGEE. V shed 0 bases and J 0 bases; nucleotides not matched to a gene: 6. The CDR3 contains 16 residues. CDR3 loop: CASSVDASGSSYEQYF. CDR3 nucleotide sequence: TGTGCCAGCAGCGTAGACGCTAGCGGAAGCTCCTACGAGCAGTACTTC. The variable domain in full, completed from reference TRBV9 and TRBJ2-7, reads DSGVTQTPKHLITATGQRVTLRCSPRSGDLSVYWYQQSLDQGLQFLIQYYNGEERAKGNILERFSAQQFPDLHSELNLSSLELGDSALYFCASSVDASGSSYEQYFGPGTRLTVT.

The chain combines TRBV7-2 with TRBJ2-7; no definite D call. The CDR3 totals 15 residues. V was trimmed by 1 base and J by 3 bases, leaving 13 bases between them. CDR1 is SGHTA and CDR2 is FQGNSA in the germline V gene. CDR3: CASSLGPGAYYEQYF. The CDR3 DNA reads TGTGCCAGCAGCTTAGGTCCAGGCGCCTACTACGAGCAGTACTTC.

This clone was counted a few times. The chain is built from TRBV19 and TRBJ1-2; perhaps TRBD1 as D (5 bases). The germline gives CDR1 LNHDA, CDR2 SQIVND (reference sequence). Trimming pared 7 bases from V and 0 bases from J, leaving 18 bases between. There are 16 residues in the CDR3. The CDR3 DNA sequence: TGTGCCAGTACCTACGGGACCCTACAAACTAACTATGGCTACACCTTC. Amino acid sequence: CASTYGTLQTNYGYTF. The full variable domain, its missing parts supplied by reference TRBV19 and TRBJ1-2, is DGGITQSPKYLFRKEGQNVTLSCEQNLNHDAMYWYRQDPGQGLRLIYYSQIVNDFQKGDIAEGYSVSREKKESFPLTVTSAQKNPTAFYLCASTYGTLQTNYGYTFGSGTRLTVV.